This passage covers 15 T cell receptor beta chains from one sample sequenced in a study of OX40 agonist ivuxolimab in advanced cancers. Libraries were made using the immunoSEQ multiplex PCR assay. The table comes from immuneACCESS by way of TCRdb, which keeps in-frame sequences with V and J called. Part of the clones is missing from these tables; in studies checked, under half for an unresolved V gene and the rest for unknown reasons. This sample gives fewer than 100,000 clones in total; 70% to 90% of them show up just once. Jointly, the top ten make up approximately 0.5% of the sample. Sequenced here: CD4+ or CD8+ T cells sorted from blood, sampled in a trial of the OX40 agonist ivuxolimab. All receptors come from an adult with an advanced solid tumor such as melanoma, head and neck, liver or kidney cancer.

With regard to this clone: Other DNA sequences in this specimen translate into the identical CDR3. CDR3 sequence: CASSPGTGGQETQYF. CDR3 nucleotides: TGTGCCAGCAGCCCCGGGACAGGGGGGCAAGAGACCCAGTACTTC. The J gene is TRBJ2-5, the V gene TRBV2; 11 nucleotides match TRBD1. The CDR3 sequence is 15 residues long. Germline CDR1 SNHLY, CDR2 FYNNEI. V lost 6 bases and J lost 2; bases outside the gene matches: 5. The full variable domain, rest sourced from reference TRBV2 and TRBJ2-5, is EPEVTQTPSHQVTQMGQEVILRCVPISNHLYFYWYRQILGQKVEFLVSFYNNEISEKSEIFDDQFSVERPDGSNFTLKIRSTKLEDSAMYFCASSPGTGGQETQYFGPGTRLLVL.

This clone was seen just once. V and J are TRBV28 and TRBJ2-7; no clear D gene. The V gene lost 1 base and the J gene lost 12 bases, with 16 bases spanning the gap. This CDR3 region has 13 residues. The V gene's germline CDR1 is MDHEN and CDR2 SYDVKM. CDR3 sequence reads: CASSLSVLADWYF. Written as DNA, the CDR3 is TGTGCCAGCAGTTTATCAGTCCTGGCAGATTGGTACTTC.

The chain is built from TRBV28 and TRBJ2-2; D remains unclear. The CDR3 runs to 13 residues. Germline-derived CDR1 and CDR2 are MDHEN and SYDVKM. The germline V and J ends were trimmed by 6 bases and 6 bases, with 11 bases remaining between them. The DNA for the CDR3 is TGTGCCAGCAGCCCCCGTTTTTCCGGGGAGCTGTTTTTT. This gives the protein CASSPRFSGELFF.

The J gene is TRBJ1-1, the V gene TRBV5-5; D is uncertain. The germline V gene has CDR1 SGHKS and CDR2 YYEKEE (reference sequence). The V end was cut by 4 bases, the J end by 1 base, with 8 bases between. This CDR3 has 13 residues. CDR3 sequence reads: CASSGNTNTEAFF. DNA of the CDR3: TGTGCCAGCAGCGGGAACACGAACACTGAAGCTTTCTTT.

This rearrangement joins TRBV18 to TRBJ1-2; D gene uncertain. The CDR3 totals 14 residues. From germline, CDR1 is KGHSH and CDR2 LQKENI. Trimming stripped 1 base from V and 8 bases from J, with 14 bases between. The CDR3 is CASSPRFGLEGYTF. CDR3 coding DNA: TGTGCCAGCTCACCACGGTTCGGACTGGAGGGCTACACCTTC.

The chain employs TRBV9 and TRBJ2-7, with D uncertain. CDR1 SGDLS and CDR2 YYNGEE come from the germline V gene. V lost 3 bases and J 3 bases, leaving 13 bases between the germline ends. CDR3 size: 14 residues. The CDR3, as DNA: TGTGCCAGCAGCGAAGGACCGGACGGCTACGAGCAGTACTTC. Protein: CASSEGPDGYEQYF.

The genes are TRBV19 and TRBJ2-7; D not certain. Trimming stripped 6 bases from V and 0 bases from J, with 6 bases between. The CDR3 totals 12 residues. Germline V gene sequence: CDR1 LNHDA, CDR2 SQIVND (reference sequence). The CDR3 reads CASSRSSYEQYF. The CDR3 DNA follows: TGTGCCAGTAGCCGGAGCTCCTACGAGCAGTACTTC.

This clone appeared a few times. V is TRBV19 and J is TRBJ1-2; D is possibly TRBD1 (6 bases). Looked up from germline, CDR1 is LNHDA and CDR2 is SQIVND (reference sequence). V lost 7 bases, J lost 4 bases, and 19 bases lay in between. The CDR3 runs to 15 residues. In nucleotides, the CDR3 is TGTGCCAGTATAAAATCAGGGGCAGGGCGCTATGGCTACACCTTC. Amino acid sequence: CASIKSGAGRYGYTF.

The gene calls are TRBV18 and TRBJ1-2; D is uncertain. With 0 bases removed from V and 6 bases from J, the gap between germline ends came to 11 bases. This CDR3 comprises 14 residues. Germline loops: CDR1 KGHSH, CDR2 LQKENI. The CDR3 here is CASSPPIQGNGYTF. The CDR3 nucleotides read TGTGCCAGCTCACCACCTATACAAGGGAATGGCTACACCTTC.

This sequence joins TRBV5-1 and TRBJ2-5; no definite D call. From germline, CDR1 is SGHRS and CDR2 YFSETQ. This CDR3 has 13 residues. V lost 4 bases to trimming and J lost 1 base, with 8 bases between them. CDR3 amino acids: CASSKGVQETQYF. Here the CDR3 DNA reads TGCGCCAGCAGCAAGGGTGTCCAAGAGACCCAGTACTTC.

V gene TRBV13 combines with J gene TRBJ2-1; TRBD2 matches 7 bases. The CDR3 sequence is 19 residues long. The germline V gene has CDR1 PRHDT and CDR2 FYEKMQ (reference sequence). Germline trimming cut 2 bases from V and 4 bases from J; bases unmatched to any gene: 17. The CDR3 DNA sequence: TGTGCCAGCAGCTTACGTGCAACTAGTGGGGGGGGATATTACAATGAGCAGTTCTTC. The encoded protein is CASSLRATSGGGYYNEQFF.

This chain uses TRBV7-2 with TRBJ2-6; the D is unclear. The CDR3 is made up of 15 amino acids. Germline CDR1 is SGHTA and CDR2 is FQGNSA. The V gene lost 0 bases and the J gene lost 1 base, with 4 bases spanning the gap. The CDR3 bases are TGTGCCAGCAGCTTAGCGAAATCTGGGGCCAACGTCCTGACTTTC. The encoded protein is CASSLAKSGANVLTF.

Here the CDR3 reads CASSSRQGTEAFF. The DNA for the CDR3 is TGTGCCAGCAGCTCGAGACAGGGGACTGAAGCTTTCTTT. The chain is built from TRBV7-2 and TRBJ1-1, with TRBD1 identical over 8 bases. The V and J ends lost 4 bases and 5 bases, in that order; junction bases with no gene match: 3. Germline assignment: CDR1 SGHTA and CDR2 FQGNSA. The CDR3 is made up of 13 amino acids.

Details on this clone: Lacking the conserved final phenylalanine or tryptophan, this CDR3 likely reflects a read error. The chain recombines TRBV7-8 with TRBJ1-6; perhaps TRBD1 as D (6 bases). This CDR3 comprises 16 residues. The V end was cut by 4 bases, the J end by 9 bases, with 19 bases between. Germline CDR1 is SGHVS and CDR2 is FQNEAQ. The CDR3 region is CASSSQPGQVRSPLHL. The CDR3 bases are TGTGCCAGCAGCTCCCAACCGGGACAAGTTCGTTCACCCCTCCACCTT.

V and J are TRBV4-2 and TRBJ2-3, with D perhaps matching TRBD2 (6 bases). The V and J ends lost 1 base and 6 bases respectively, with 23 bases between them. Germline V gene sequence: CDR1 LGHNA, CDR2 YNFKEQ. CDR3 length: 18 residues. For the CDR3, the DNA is TGTGCCAGCAGCCAAGCTCCCACCGGGACCGGGACTGGGGATACGCAGTATTTT. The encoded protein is CASSQAPTGTGTGDTQYF.